The next 19 T cell receptor beta chains were all read from a single sample in a study of T cell repertoires in cytomegalovirus infection. Via MiXCR, TCRdb re-called the reads, giving one row per CDR3 protein. Of fewer than 550,000 distinct CDR3 sequences in the sample, approximately 15% were seen once. The source material was CD8+ T cells from PBMCs. The receptors derive from a human donor in good health (CMV status not recorded). Some clones in this sample may be carry-over from other donors' samples.

This clonotype turned up a few times. The CDR3 DNA reads TGTGCCAGCAGCCCGGACAGTGAGCTTGGCGAGCAGTACTTC. Protein product: CASSPDSELGEQYF. This chain links TRBV27 with TRBJ2-7; D may be TRBD1 (6 bases). The CDR3 runs 14 residues. Trimming removed 6 bases from V and 6 bases from J, with 18 bases in between. CDR1 is MNHEY and CDR2 is SMNVEV in the germline V gene (reference sequence).

J is TRBJ1-3 and V is TRBV6-5; TRBD1 is a possible D gene (5 bases). With 4 bases removed from V and 4 bases from J, the gap between germline ends came to 17 bases. Germline values: CDR1 MNHEY, CDR2 SVGAGI. The CDR3 covers 16 residues. CDR3 sequence: CASSSQSEGLGNTIYF. The CDR3 DNA is TGTGCCAGCAGTTCCCAATCTGAGGGGCTCGGAAACACCATATATTTT.

The V gene is TRBV4-1, the J gene TRBJ2-3, with TRBD2 matching over 8 bases. In germline, CDR1 is MGHRA, CDR2 YSYEKL. The CDR3 has 14 amino acids. The DNA of the CDR3 is TGCGCTACCGCCCCGGGGGGGTGGGCAGATACGCAGTATTTT. Encoded protein: CATAPGGWADTQYF.

The chain combines TRBV27 with TRBJ2-7, with D unresolved. The V gene lost 1 base and the J gene lost 0 bases, with 10 bases spanning the gap. The CDR3 totals 15 residues. Germline CDR1 and CDR2: MNHEY and SMNVEV (reference sequence). DNA for the CDR3: TGTGCCAGCAGTTTATGGGCAGGACCCTCCTACGAGCAGTACTTC. This encodes CASSLWAGPSYEQYF.

Ten or more counts support this clonotype. CDR3 sequence: CASSPRAKEGYEQYF. The CDR3 DNA reads as TGTGCCAGCAGCCCACGGGCGAAGGAGGGCTACGAGCAGTACTTC. V and J are TRBV7-2 and TRBJ2-7; D possibly corresponds to TRBD2 (6 bases). This CDR3 spans 15 amino acids. The V gene lost 5 bases and the J gene lost 3 bases, with 17 bases spanning the gap. The V gene's germline CDR1 is SGHTA and CDR2 FQGNSA.

This clonotype was picked up many times. The CDR3 DNA sequence: TGCGCCAGCAGCCAAAAGGGGGGGGGCCTCGATACCGGGGAGCTGTTTTTT. This codes for CASSQKGGGLDTGELFF. This sequence joins TRBV4-1 and TRBJ2-2; D may be TRBD2 (7 bases). The CDR3 has 17 amino acids. CDR1 is MGHRA, CDR2 YSYEKL, per germline. The V end was cut by 2 bases, the J end by 5 bases, with 18 bases between.

The chain carries TRBV11-2 and TRBJ1-6; D possibly corresponds to TRBD1 (5 bases). In germline, CDR1 is SGHAT, CDR2 FQNNGV. V lost 5 bases and J lost 10, with 21 bases in between. The CDR3 consists of 16 residues. CDR3 sequence (DNA): TGTGCCAGCAGCCGATTTCTGGGGCAGGGAAAGTCACCCCTCCACTTT. Translated, it gives CASSRFLGQGKSPLHF.

The table lists this clonotype with many counts. A junction end diverges from the germline sequence, so it may reflect a read error. The chain joins TRBV4-1 to TRBJ1-1; D is unresolved. The CDR3 runs 18 residues. The V gene's germline CDR1 is MGHRA and CDR2 YSYEKL. CDR3 loop: CASIQSPPRAGMNTEAFF. The CDR3 nucleotides read TGCGCCAGCATCCAAAGCCCGCCCCGCGCAGGCATGAACACTGAAGCTTTCTTT.

The chain carries TRBV20-1 and TRBJ2-3, with a possible D match to TRBD1 (6 bases). Germline V lookup: CDR1 DFQATT, CDR2 SNEGSKA (reference sequence). Trimming removed 6 bases at V and 4 bases at J, with 26 bases between. The CDR3 consists of 17 residues. CDR3 protein: CSAPRPGTPGNADTQYF. The DNA of the CDR3 is TGCAGTGCGCCACGTCCCGGGACACCTGGGAACGCAGATACGCAGTATTTT.

V and J are TRBV27 and TRBJ1-6; 7 bases match TRBD1. Germline loops: CDR1 MNHEY, CDR2 SMNVEV (reference sequence). There are 13 residues in the CDR3. V lost 5 bases to trimming and J lost 7 bases; unmatched junction nucleotides: 2. In DNA form, the CDR3 reads TGTGCCAGCAGTGTACAGGGGAATTCACCCCTCCACTTT. Residues: CASSVQGNSPLHF.

This clonotype was seen more than once but under ten times. The chain combines TRBV29-1 with TRBJ1-2; 7 positions match TRBD1. CDR1 and CDR2 (germline): SQVTM, ANQGSEA. V trimming: 0 bases; J trimming: 0 bases; junction bases outside the gene matches: 4. The CDR3 has 15 amino acids. For the CDR3, the DNA is TGCAGCGTTGAAGATAGGGACAGCCCTAACTATGGCTACACCTTC. Its protein is CSVEDRDSPNYGYTF.

This clonotype was counted only a few times. The chain couples TRBV27 to TRBJ1-2; 7 positions match TRBD1. The trim removed 6 bases at V and 7 bases at J, leaving 14 bases unmatched. CDR3 length equals 15 residues. Per the germline V gene, CDR1 is MNHEY and CDR2 is SMNVEV (reference sequence). In DNA form, the CDR3 reads TGTGCCAGCAGGCCGGGACAGAGACTATATAGTGGCTACACCTTC. Translation gives CASRPGQRLYSGYTF.

This clonotype came up a few times. This chain connects TRBV29-1 to TRBJ2-2; 9 bases align to TRBD1. Germline lookup yields CDR1 SQVTM and CDR2 ANQGSEA. The CDR3 contains 14 residues. J gave up 6 bases and V 4 bases, and 6 bases lay outside the gene matches. CDR3 sequence: CSVAGTGIAGELFF. The DNA of the CDR3 is TGCAGCGTTGCCGGGACAGGGATCGCCGGGGAGCTGTTTTTT.

This clonotype was seen repeatedly, ten times or more. Written as DNA, the CDR3 is TGTGCCAGCAGCTTTAGGGGGACAGGGTACACTGAAGCTTTCTTT. This sequence encodes CASSFRGTGYTEAFF. The chain employs TRBV7-2 and TRBJ1-1, with TRBD1 identical over 9 bases. Per the germline V gene, CDR1 is SGHTA and CDR2 is FQGNSA. V was pared by 3 bases and J by 3 bases, with 5 bases of the junction left unmatched. The CDR3 is made up of 15 amino acids.

This clonotype was found many times. This chain uses TRBV4-1 with TRBJ2-7, with D possibly called TRBD1 or TRBD2 (5 bases each). The CDR3 is 14 amino acids. The germline CDR1 and CDR2 sequences are MGHRA and YSYEKL. V was shortened by 2 bases and J by 1 base, with 9 bases between the two germline ends. The DNA of the CDR3 is TGCGCCAGCAGCCAATGGGACCGTTCCTACGAGCAGTACTTC. Translated: CASSQWDRSYEQYF.

In its sample, this clonotype was seen a few times. This rearrangement joins TRBV29-1 to TRBJ2-3; 8 bases align to TRBD2. Germline V gives CDR1 SQVTM, CDR2 ANQGSEA. CDR3 length equals 15 residues. The ends lost 0 bases at V and 0 bases at J; junction bases unmatched: 2. For the CDR3, the DNA is TGCAGCGTTGAAGATACTAGCGGAAGCACAGATACGCAGTATTTT. This gives the protein CSVEDTSGSTDTQYF.

This clonotype was observed at least ten times. This chain joins TRBV12-3 or TRBV12-4 and TRBJ1-2; D remains ambiguous. This CDR3 region has 12 residues. V lost 5 bases and J lost 8, with 12 bases in between. The CDR3 protein is CASSAQPWGYTF. The CDR3 DNA sequence: TGTGCCAGCAGTGCCCAACCTTGGGGCTACACCTTC.

In the case of this clonotype: One end of the junction varies from germline; a read error may be responsible. J is TRBJ2-3 and V is TRBV4-1; 8 bases line up with TRBD1. CDR3 length: 15 residues. Germline V gene lookup returns CDR1 MGHRA and CDR2 YSYEKL. This chain's CDR3 is CASSQEDRVTDTRYF. CDR3 DNA: TGCGCCAGCAGCCAAGAGGACAGGGTCACAGATACGCGGTATTTT.

The chain uses TRBV19 and TRBJ1-2; D unresolved. The CDR3 spans 15 residues. Trimming took off 7 bases at V and 4 bases at J, with 19 bases between the two ends. CDR1 LNHDA and CDR2 SQIVND come from the germline V gene (reference sequence). CDR3 sequence (DNA): TGTGCCAGTATTCGTCAGTCTAGCATTAGCTATGGCTACACCTTC. As protein: CASIRQSSISYGYTF.